This T cell receptor beta chain was captured by sequencing in a study of T cell changes during pregnancy in multiple sclerosis (dated 2019 in TCRdb). In terms of the full investigation: In women with multiple sclerosis, the researchers looked at how the T cell repertoire shifted as pregnancy progressed.

Library prep was done by the immunoSEQ multiplex PCR assay. TCRdb obtained this table from immuneACCESS and retained in-frame rearrangements with V and J assigned. These tables miss some clones; where compared with another copy, unresolved V genes account for less than half of the shortfall, and the remainder is unexplained. Across this sample there are more than 75,000 clones, with about 94% seen only once. 2% to 2.5% of the sample belongs to the ten largest clones. In the case of this clone: It lacks a known antigen. Per-nucleotide qualities are absent, and no much larger clonotype sits a single base away.

The specimen comprised peripheral blood, sampled in the third trimester of pregnancy. The sequence was obtained from a female donor with multiple sclerosis, enrolled in a pregnancy study.

The DNA sequence is as follows: TGTGCCAGCAGCCCGTCGGATAGGGAGGGCGGGGAGCTGTTTTTT. This is translated as CASSPSDREGGELFF. Recombination linked TRBV13 to TRBJ2-2; the junction holds 7 bases that match TRBD2. The germline V gene (reference sequence) specifies PRHDT as CDR1 and FYEKMQ as CDR2. The V end gives up 5 bases and the J end 7 bases, leaving 10 bases in the junction not matched to a gene. The CDR3 runs 15 residues from the cysteine to the phenylalanine. The entry retains the CDR3 DNA only, 45 bases that are in frame from base 1.